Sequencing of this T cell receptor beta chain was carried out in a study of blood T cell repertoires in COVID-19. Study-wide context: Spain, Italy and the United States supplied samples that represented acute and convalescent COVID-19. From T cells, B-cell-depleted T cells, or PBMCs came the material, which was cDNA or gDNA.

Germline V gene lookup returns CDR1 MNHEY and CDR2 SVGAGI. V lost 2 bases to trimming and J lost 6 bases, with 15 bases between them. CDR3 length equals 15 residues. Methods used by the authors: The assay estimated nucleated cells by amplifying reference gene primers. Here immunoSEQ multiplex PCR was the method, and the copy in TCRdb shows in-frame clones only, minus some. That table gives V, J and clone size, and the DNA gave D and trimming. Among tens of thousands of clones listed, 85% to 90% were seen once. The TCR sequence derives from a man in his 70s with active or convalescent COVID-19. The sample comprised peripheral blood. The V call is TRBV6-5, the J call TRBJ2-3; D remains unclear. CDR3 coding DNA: TGTGCCAGCAGTTACGCTTTAGGTAGCCCGGATACGCAGTATTTT. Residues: CASSYALGSPDTQYF.